The next 27 T cell receptor beta chains were all read from a single sample in a study of blood T cell repertoires in COVID-19. Sequencing was performed with immunoSEQ multiplex PCR; in TCRdb, only in-frame clones are kept and a portion is missing. The repertoire holds about 180,000 clones, with approximately 82% as singletons. The sample comprised PBMCs or T cells enriched from blood (not recorded which). The receptors shown here come from a woman aged 50 to 60 who had recovered from COVID-19.

This clone came up a few times. The rearrangement uses TRBV10-3 and TRBJ1-5; 8 nucleotides match TRBD1. Germline V gives CDR1 ENHRY, CDR2 SYGVKD. The CDR3 contains 15 residues. V shed 5 bases, J shed 2 bases, and the junction held 5 bases outside the gene matches. CDR3 in amino acids: CAISQGAYGNQPQHF. In DNA form, the CDR3 reads TGTGCCATCAGTCAGGGGGCGTATGGCAATCAGCCCCAGCATTTT.

The chain combines TRBV6-5 with TRBJ2-5; D unclear. This CDR3 spans 11 amino acids. CDR1 is MNHEY, CDR2 SVGAGI, per germline. The germline V and J ends were trimmed by 5 bases and 8 bases, with 9 bases remaining between them. This CDR3 reads CASSTRRTQYF. In DNA form, the CDR3 reads TGTGCCAGCAGTACCCGTAGAACCCAGTACTTC.

This clone was recorded only once. This CDR3 is CASSDSNTLLNQPQHF. CDR3 coding DNA: TGTGCCAGCAGCGACAGTAACACCCTTCTCAATCAGCCCCAGCATTTT. The rearrangement joins TRBV7-9 to TRBJ1-5; possibly TRBD1 for D (5 bases). The CDR3 runs 16 residues. The V gene's germline CDR1 is SEHNR and CDR2 FQNEAQ (reference sequence). V shed 5 bases and J shed 3 bases, with 17 bases lying between them. Complete variable domain (other parts from reference TRBV7-9 and TRBJ1-5): DTGVSQNPRHKITKRGQNVTFRCDPISEHNRLYWYRQTLGQGPEFLTYFQNEAQLEKSRLLSDRFSAERPKGSFSTLEIQRTEQGDSAMYLCASSDSNTLLNQPQHFGDGTRLSIL.

Written as DNA, the CDR3 is TGTGCCAGCAGCTCTGGCGGGACCTCTTTCCCCGGGGCGCAGTATTTT. Amino acid sequence: CASSSGGTSFPGAQYF. V gene TRBV5-6 combines with J gene TRBJ2-3; TRBD2 might be the D (6 bases). V lost 3 bases and J lost 10, with 24 bases in between. This CDR3 is built from 16 residues. Germline values: CDR1 SGHDT, CDR2 YYEEEE.

The rearrangement links TRBV4-2 to TRBJ2-7; D remains ambiguous. CDR1 is LGHNA, CDR2 YNFKEQ, per germline. V was shortened by 1 base and J by 2 bases, with 6 bases between the two germline ends. CDR3 length: 13 residues. The CDR3 loop reads CASSQGQTYEQYF. DNA for the CDR3: TGTGCCAGCAGCCAAGGTCAAACCTACGAGCAGTACTTC.

This clone came up once. The chain is built from TRBV4-3 and TRBJ2-3; 8 bases are shared with TRBD1. The germline CDR1 and CDR2 sequences are LGHNA and YSLEER. Trimming cost V 0 bases and J 5 bases; bases outside gene matches: 4. This CDR3 is built from 15 residues. CDR3 nucleotides: TGCGCCAGCAGCCAAGACAGGGGGCCGGGAGATACGCAGTATTTT. It yields the protein CASSQDRGPGDTQYF.

This clone showed up just a few times. The chain uses TRBV7-2 and TRBJ2-1; a possible D gene is TRBD2 (6 bases). The V end was cut by 7 bases, the J end by 4 bases, with 17 bases between. The CDR3 contains 15 residues. Germline loops: CDR1 SGHTA, CDR2 FQGNSA. CDR3 sequence reads: CASTPPGAGYNEQFF. CDR3 nucleotides: TGTGCCAGCACCCCCCCCGGGGCGGGATACAATGAGCAGTTCTTC.

V gene TRBV7-9 combines with J gene TRBJ1-2; TRBD1 agrees at 7 bases. The CDR3 length is 15 residues. V was clipped by 3 bases and J by 2 bases; unmatched bases: 6. Germline V lookup: CDR1 SEHNR, CDR2 FQNEAQ (reference sequence). CDR3 loop: CASSFGPTGNYGYTF. The CDR3 DNA reads as TGTGCCAGCAGCTTCGGCCCGACAGGGAACTATGGCTACACCTTC. The full variable domain, in which reference TRBV7-9 and TRBJ1-2 provide the parts outside the CDR3, is DTGVSQNPRHKITKRGQNVTFRCDPISEHNRLYWYRQTLGQGPEFLTYFQNEAQLEKSRLLSDRFSAERPKGSFSTLEIQRTEQGDSAMYLCASSFGPTGNYGYTFGSGTRLTVV.

V usage is TRBV20-1 and J usage is TRBJ2-5; maybe TRBD2 (5 bases). Germline V gives CDR1 DFQATT, CDR2 SNEGSKA (reference sequence). The CDR3 totals 15 residues. The V and J ends lost 3 bases and 1 base respectively, with 15 bases between them. The DNA of the CDR3 is TGCAGTGCTAGTCCATCTAGCAGGCCCCAAGAGACCCAGTACTTC. This encodes CSASPSSRPQETQYF.

The gene calls are TRBV7-2 and TRBJ2-1; TRBD2 matches at 11 bases. This CDR3 contains 18 residues. The V gene's germline CDR1 is SGHTA and CDR2 FQGNSA. The V gene end was trimmed by 3 bases and the J gene end by 5 bases; junction bases not matched to a gene: 12. CDR3 protein: CASSFRKKTGLADNEQFF. CDR3 in DNA: TGTGCCAGCAGCTTCCGGAAGAAGACGGGACTAGCGGACAATGAGCAGTTCTTC.

V and J are TRBV19 and TRBJ2-2; 10 bases agree with TRBD2. Germline V lookup: CDR1 LNHDA, CDR2 SQIVND (reference sequence). V dropped 1 base and J dropped 7; count of bases not matched to a gene: 6. This CDR3 is built from 16 residues. CDR3 in amino acids: CASSIASSGSYGELFF. CDR3 nucleotides: TGTGCCAGTAGTATAGCTTCTAGCGGGAGCTACGGGGAGCTGTTTTTT. The full variable domain, rest sourced from reference TRBV19 and TRBJ2-2, is DGGITQSPKYLFRKEGQNVTLSCEQNLNHDAMYWYRQDPGQGLRLIYYSQIVNDFQKGDIAEGYSVSREKKESFPLTVTSAQKNPTAFYLCASSIASSGSYGELFFGEGSRLTVL.

The chain employs TRBV6-2 or TRBV6-3 and TRBJ2-7; D might be TRBD2 (7 bases). The CDR3 runs 16 residues. Per germline, CDR1 MNHEY and CDR2 SVGEGT. V gave up 2 bases and J gave up 1 base, with 15 bases separating them. CDR3 bases: TGTGCCAGCAGTTACCTCGGGGGGCCTCGATCCTACGAGCAGTACTTC. Translating gives CASSYLGGPRSYEQYF.

The rearrangement uses TRBV6-2 or TRBV6-3 and TRBJ2-2, with a tentative D call TRBD2 (6 bases). Germline values: CDR1 MNHEY, CDR2 SVGEGT. This CDR3 has 20 amino acids. The V end was cut by 6 bases, the J end by 1 base, with 27 bases between. This CDR3 reads CASSSEHSGLAKKNTGELFF. DNA for the CDR3: TGTGCCAGCAGCTCCGAGCACTCGGGACTTGCCAAGAAGAACACCGGGGAGCTGTTTTTT.

V is TRBV19 and J is TRBJ2-3; D gene ambiguous. Trimming stripped 7 bases from V and 5 bases from J, with 16 bases between. The V gene's germline CDR1 is LNHDA and CDR2 SQIVND (reference sequence). This CDR3 region has 14 residues. As DNA, the CDR3 is TGTGCCAGTACCCCGACTTTGGTGGGAGATACGCAGTATTTT. It yields the protein CASTPTLVGDTQYF.

The chain links TRBV11-2 to TRBJ1-1, with D perhaps TRBD1 (6 bases). Germline V gene sequence: CDR1 SGHAT, CDR2 FQNNGV. Trimming removed 3 bases from V and 1 base from J, with 15 bases in between. The CDR3 is 16 amino acids. The CDR3 region has the DNA TGTGCCAGCAGCTTGGGGATGGACAGACAGAACACTGAAGCTTTCTTT. It translates to CASSLGMDRQNTEAFF.

This sequence joins TRBV7-2 and TRBJ2-1; TRBD2 agrees at 8 bases. J lost 0 bases, V lost 0 bases, and 7 bases had no gene match. Germline CDR1 is SGHTA and CDR2 is FQGNSA. This CDR3 is 18 amino acids long. The DNA of the CDR3 is TGTGCCAGCAGCTTAGCGTGGTCGGGAGGGGGCTCCTACAATGAGCAGTTCTTC. This translates into CASSLAWSGGGSYNEQFF.

V and J are TRBV3-1 (or the pseudogene TRBV3-2) and TRBJ2-7; perhaps TRBD2 as D (6 bases). The CDR3 is made up of 13 amino acids. From germline, CDR1 is LGHDT and CDR2 YNNKEL (reference sequence). V was pared by 2 bases and J by 7 bases, with 12 bases between. CDR3 sequence: CASSQWRDGEQYF. The CDR3 DNA reads TGTGCCAGCAGCCAATGGAGGGACGGGGAGCAGTACTTC.

The rearrangement uses TRBV11-1 and TRBJ2-3; 8 bases align to TRBD2. V trimming: 5 bases; J trimming: 5 bases; junction bases outside the gene matches: 9. This CDR3 has 15 amino acids. Per the germline V gene, CDR1 is SGHAT and CDR2 is FQDESV (reference sequence). The CDR3 protein is CASSLRTGGGDTQYF. The CDR3, as DNA: TGTGCCAGCAGCCTTAGGACGGGAGGGGGAGATACGCAGTATTTT.

V usage is TRBV18 and J usage is TRBJ1-1, with D possibly matching TRBD1 (6 bases). Trimming pared 3 bases from V and 8 bases from J, leaving 13 bases between. The CDR3 contains 13 residues. Germline CDR1 reads KGHSH; CDR2 reads LQKENI. The CDR3 DNA reads TGTGCCAGCTCACCTCAATATACAGGGGAAGCTTTCTTT. Its protein product is CASSPQYTGEAFF.

The rearrangement joins TRBV20-1 to TRBJ2-1; 7 nucleotides line up with TRBD2. From germline, CDR1 is DFQATT and CDR2 SNEGSKA (reference sequence). CDR3 length equals 11 residues. V was pared by 6 bases and J by 11 bases, with 7 bases of the junction left unmatched. For the CDR3, the DNA is TGCAGTGCCCCGGGGGGAGGAAAGCAGTTCTTC. It codes for CSAPGGGKQFF.

This chain joins TRBV11-2 and TRBJ2-3; TRBD1 matches 8 bases. The CDR3 has 15 amino acids. V lost 4 bases and J lost 1; bases outside the gene matches: 4. The germline V gene has CDR1 SGHAT and CDR2 FQNNGV. The CDR3 nucleotides read TGTGCCAGCAGCTCCGGGACAGGACGCACAGATACGCAGTATTTT. Translation gives CASSSGTGRTDTQYF.

CDR3 nucleotides: TGTGCCAGCAATCGACCGGGACTAGCGGGAGACCACAATGAGCAGTTCTTC. It specifies CASNRPGLAGDHNEQFF. The chain joins TRBV27 to TRBJ2-1; 14 bases match TRBD2. Unmatched junction bases numbered 10, after V lost 7 bases and J lost 5 bases. The CDR3 loop spans 17 amino acids. CDR1 and CDR2 (germline): MNHEY, SMNVEV (reference sequence).

The chain recombines TRBV5-1 with TRBJ2-2; 8 bases agree with TRBD1. Unmatched junction bases numbered 4, after V lost 6 bases and J lost 3 bases. The CDR3 spans 14 residues. The V gene's germline CDR1 is SGHRS and CDR2 YFSETQ. The CDR3 nucleotides are TGCGCCAGCAAGATACAGGGGGACACCGGGGAGCTGTTTTTT. Its protein product is CASKIQGDTGELFF.

This clone was counted once. The chain links TRBV5-1 to TRBJ2-3; D is unclear. This CDR3 is built from 12 residues. V was clipped by 4 bases and J by 2 bases, with 5 bases between them. Germline values: CDR1 SGHRS, CDR2 YFSETQ. CDR3 residues: CASSIFTDTQYF. CDR3 nucleotide sequence: TGCGCCAGCAGCATATTCACAGATACGCAGTATTTT.

J is TRBJ2-7 and V is TRBV2; TRBD1 aligns across 10 bases. The CDR3 covers 14 residues. Germline assignment: CDR1 SNHLY and CDR2 FYNNEI. The V and J ends lost 6 bases and 8 bases, in that order; junction bases with no gene match: 10. The CDR3 bases are TGTGCCAGCAGATCCGGGACAGGGGAAATCAAGCAGTACTTC. Protein: CASRSGTGEIKQYF. The whole variable domain, filled in from reference TRBV2 and TRBJ2-7, reads EPEVTQTPSHQVTQMGQEVILRCVPISNHLYFYWYRQILGQKVEFLVSFYNNEISEKSEIFDDQFSVERPDGSNFTLKIRSTKLEDSAMYFCASRSGTGEIKQYFGPGTRLTVT.

The rearrangement links TRBV28 to TRBJ1-5; D not certain. Trimming took 4 bases from V and 6 from J, leaving 10 bases between them. Germline V gene data show CDR1 as MDHEN and CDR2 as SYDVKM. This CDR3 is built from 13 residues. The CDR3 sequence is CASSSPPGQPQHF. The CDR3, as DNA: TGTGCCAGCAGTTCCCCCCCAGGTCAGCCCCAGCATTTT.

The V gene is TRBV7-2, the J gene TRBJ1-2, with 7 bases matching TRBD1. The germline V gene has CDR1 SGHTA and CDR2 FQGNSA. V lost 5 bases, J lost 8 bases, and 11 bases stayed unmatched. The CDR3 consists of 14 residues. The DNA for the CDR3 is TGTGCCAGCAGCACCGGTCAGGGGGTGGGAGGCTACACCTTC. As protein: CASSTGQGVGGYTF.